This TCR beta chain was captured in a study of T cells in Graves' hyperthyroidism and ophthalmopathy. Study-wide context: Peripheral blood specimens were obtained at initial diagnosis, prior to any treatment. Whole-study findings and limits: Stable hyperthyroidism was told apart from ophthalmopathy by a model built on 13 V-J features.

Patients having uncontrolled infection, another autoimmune disease, pregnancy or lactation were not included. From germline, CDR1 is MNHEY and CDR2 SMNVEV (reference sequence). This CDR3 has 15 residues. In regard to this clonotype: The antigen is unknown. A much larger clone is a single base away; this may be a read error.

RNA transcripts gave rise to amplified TCR beta CDR3 regions. HTBI primers were the set used in a first-round RT-PCR of the TCR CDR3. TCRdb re-analysed the multiplex PCR reads in MiXCR, keeping a single row per CDR3 protein. The sample yields about 560,000 distinct CDR3 sequences, about 15% seen once. The TCR comes from a woman in her 30s with Graves' hyperthyroidism. The chain has TRBV27 and TRBJ2-7; no clear D. The assigned J gene may be wrong: the sequence end matches TRBJ2-1 better. The material sequenced was blood. The CDR3 DNA reads TGTGCCAGCAGTTTATCAGGCGACGTGACCTACGAGCAGTTCTTC. Its translation: CASSLSGDVTYEQFF.